These 31 T cell receptor beta chains originate from one sample sequenced in a study of T cells after yellow fever vaccination. TCRdb analysed the 5' RACE reads with MiXCR anew, one entry per CDR3 protein. The table records 250,000 to 350,000 distinct CDR3 sequences, around 4.4% of them present only once. The specimen was PBMCs, collected 15 days after the yellow fever booster vaccination. Receptors were obtained from a man between 18 and 29 years old who received the YFV17D yellow fever vaccine.

This clonotype was detected only a few times. The chain employs TRBV12-3 or TRBV12-4 and TRBJ2-1, with D possibly being TRBD2 (6 bases). The CDR3 contains 15 residues. Trimming cost V 3 bases and J 6 bases, with 15 bases left between them. The CDR3 here is CASSFGGTLSNEQFF. DNA of the CDR3: TGTGCCAGCAGTTTCGGGGGTACGCTCAGCAATGAGCAGTTCTTC.

This clonotype was seen many times. The chain joins TRBV24-1 to TRBJ1-1; possible D gene TRBD1, 5 bases. V was trimmed by 5 bases and J by 3 bases, leaving 9 bases between them. Germline-derived CDR1 and CDR2 are KGHDR and SFDVKD. The CDR3 totals 13 residues. Written as DNA, the CDR3 is TGTGCCACCAGTGGTGGCAGGGACACTGAAGCTTTCTTT. This encodes CATSGGRDTEAFF.

This clonotype appeared many times. This rearrangement joins TRBV5-1 to TRBJ2-5; D may correspond to TRBD1 or TRBD2 (5 bases each). The germline gives CDR1 SGHRS, CDR2 YFSETQ. The CDR3 loop spans 14 amino acids. V gave up 3 bases and J gave up 5 bases, with 14 bases separating them. The CDR3: CASSSRTEGETQYF. In DNA form, the CDR3 reads TGCGCCAGCAGCTCGCGCACAGAGGGGGAGACCCAGTACTTC. The full variable domain, in which reference TRBV5-1 and TRBJ2-5 provide the parts outside the CDR3, is KAGVTQTPRYLIKTRGQQVTLSCSPISGHRSVSWYQQTPGQGLQFLFEYFSETQRNKGNFPGRFSGRQFSNSRSEMNVSTLELGDSALYLCASSSRTEGETQYFGPGTRLLVL.

This clonotype was seen only a few times. V gene TRBV6-2 or TRBV6-3 combines with J gene TRBJ1-1; no firm D call. Germline V gene data show CDR1 as MNHEY and CDR2 as SVGEGT. V was trimmed by 4 bases and J by 1 base, leaving 16 bases between them. CDR3 length equals 16 residues. CDR3 bases: TGTGCCAGCAGTTCTCCCAACGGGCGTGAGAACACTGAAGCTTTCTTT. Its translation: CASSSPNGRENTEAFF.

This clonotype has ten or more counts. The V and J genes are TRBV27 and TRBJ1-1, with D maybe TRBD1 (5 bases). Germline V gene sequence: CDR1 MNHEY, CDR2 SMNVEV (reference sequence). CDR3 size: 14 residues. The V end was cut by 3 bases, the J end by 0 bases, with 8 bases between. The CDR3 sequence: CASSLGELNTEAFF. The CDR3 DNA follows: TGTGCCAGCAGTTTGGGGGAACTGAACACTGAAGCTTTCTTT.

The chain uses TRBV6-1 and TRBJ1-2; D uncertain. The CDR3 runs to 16 residues. The V end was cut by 4 bases, the J end by 2 bases, with 17 bases between. Per the germline V gene, CDR1 is MNHNS and CDR2 is SASEGT. The DNA of the CDR3 is TGTGCCAGCAGTGTGGCCGGGTCGACACCAAACTATGGCTACACCTTC. Translating it yields CASSVAGSTPNYGYTF.

This clonotype was seen only a few times. V and J are TRBV7-3 and TRBJ1-6; the D is unclear. The V and J ends lost 5 bases and 7 bases respectively, with 9 bases between them. This CDR3 comprises 13 residues. CDR1 and CDR2 (germline): SGHTA, FQGTGA. In DNA, the CDR3 is TGTGCCAGCAGCATAAACCAGAATTCACCCCTCCACTTT. Protein: CASSINQNSPLHF.

This clonotype was counted at least ten times. V usage is TRBV4-3 and J usage is TRBJ1-3; possibly TRBD1 for D (5 bases). CDR1 LGHNA and CDR2 YSLEER come from the germline V gene. The V end lost 2 bases, the J end lost 2 bases, and 13 bases lay between the germline ends. This CDR3 is built from 16 residues. The CDR3: CASSQSPGGTGNTIYF. In DNA form, the CDR3 reads TGCGCCAGCAGCCAATCCCCCGGGGGGACTGGAAACACCATATATTTT.

The gene calls are TRBV11-2 and TRBJ2-4; unclear D gene. Trimming removed 0 bases from V and 0 bases from J, with 24 bases in between. In germline, CDR1 is SGHAT, CDR2 FQNNGV. The CDR3 is made up of 21 amino acids. The CDR3, as DNA: TGTGCCAGCAGCTTAGATATGTCACAGCTCTGGAACCTAATAGCCAAAAACATTCAGTACTTC. As protein: CASSLDMSQLWNLIAKNIQYF.

This clonotype was counted a few times. A much larger clone sits a single nucleotide away, making a read error possible. The rearrangement uses TRBV12-3 or TRBV12-4 and TRBJ2-3; 9 bases agree with TRBD2. J was trimmed by 2 bases and V by 2 bases; bases with no gene match: 5. This CDR3 region has 16 residues. This CDR3 reads CASSLRLAGFTDTQYF. The CDR3 coding sequence is TGTGCCAGCAGTTTAAGGCTAGCGGGGTTCACAGATACGCAGTATTTT.

This clonotype was seen many times. This chain links TRBV7-9 with TRBJ2-7, with D uncertain. CDR1 is SEHNR, CDR2 FQNEAQ, per germline (reference sequence). The CDR3 runs 14 residues. V dropped 1 base and J dropped 4 bases, with 11 bases sitting between them. The CDR3 loop reads CASSLDGPKYEQYF. The CDR3 DNA sequence: TGTGCCAGCAGCTTAGATGGTCCCAAGTACGAGCAGTACTTC.

This clonotype has ten or more counts. This chain joins TRBV20-1 and TRBJ1-1; TRBD1 matches at 9 bases. The CDR3 covers 15 residues. Looked up from germline, CDR1 is DFQATT and CDR2 is SNEGSKA (reference sequence). With 5 bases clipped from V and 3 bases from J, the junction kept 10 bases outside the gene matches. The DNA of the CDR3 is TGCAGTGCTGCGACCCAACAGGGGGCTGACACTGAAGCTTTCTTT. This sequence encodes CSAATQQGADTEAFF.

This clonotype was detected many times. The genes are TRBV7-8 and TRBJ2-1; no clear D gene. The CDR3 is 10 amino acids. Deletions cut 3 bases from V and 9 bases from J, with 3 bases between. CDR1 is SGHVS, CDR2 FQNEAQ, per germline. The CDR3 sequence: CASSLGEQFF. CDR3 nucleotides: TGTGCCAGCAGCTTGGGTGAGCAGTTCTTC.

In this sample, this clonotype turned up many times. The chain recombines TRBV18 with TRBJ2-7; D is possibly TRBD1 or TRBD2 (5 bases each). Trimming stripped 6 bases from V and 4 bases from J, with 16 bases between. This CDR3 contains 14 residues. CDR1 and CDR2 (germline): KGHSH, LQKENI. CDR3 sequence reads: CASSTVTGPYEQYF. In DNA form, the CDR3 reads TGTGCCAGCTCCACAGTGACGGGACCGTACGAGCAGTACTTC.

The CDR3: CASSFRGLAGLETQYF. CDR3 nucleotides: TGTGCCAGCAGTTTTCGGGGACTAGCGGGGTTGGAGACCCAGTACTTC. The chain uses TRBV28 and TRBJ2-5; TRBD2 agrees at 13 bases. This CDR3 has 16 amino acids. J gave up 5 bases and V 3 bases, and 6 bases lay outside the gene matches. CDR1 is MDHEN and CDR2 is SYDVKM in the germline V gene.

The chain is built from TRBV5-5 and TRBJ2-6, with D tentatively TRBD1 (6 bases). The length of the CDR3 is 16 residues. Looked up from germline, CDR1 is SGHKS and CDR2 is YYEKEE (reference sequence). Trimming left V 4 bases short and J 4 bases short, with 15 bases between. This chain's CDR3 is CASSLYQGPGANVLTF. CDR3 in DNA: TGTGCCAGCAGCCTTTATCAGGGGCCCGGGGCCAACGTCCTGACTTTC. Based on the CDR3 plus reference TRBV5-5 and TRBJ2-6, the full variable domain is DAGVTQSPTHLIKTRGQQVTLRCSPISGHKSVSWYQQVLGQGPQFIFQYYEKEERGRGNFPDRFSARQFPNYSSELNVNALLLGDSALYLCASSLYQGPGANVLTFGAGSRLTVL.

This clonotype showed up just once. This sequence joins TRBV5-1 and TRBJ2-5; weak D call: TRBD2 (5 bases). CDR3 size: 14 residues. Trimming took off 3 bases at V and 3 bases at J, with 12 bases between the two ends. Germline assignment: CDR1 SGHRS and CDR2 YFSETQ. Here the CDR3 DNA reads TGCGCCAGCAGCTGGCCCACCGGGGAAGAGACCCAGTACTTC. Its protein is CASSWPTGEETQYF. Drawing the rest from reference TRBV5-1 and TRBJ2-5, the complete variable domain is KAGVTQTPRYLIKTRGQQVTLSCSPISGHRSVSWYQQTPGQGLQFLFEYFSETQRNKGNFPGRFSGRQFSNSRSEMNVSTLELGDSALYLCASSWPTGEETQYFGPGTRLLVL.

This clonotype was seen ten or more times. The V call is TRBV5-4, the J call TRBJ2-7; D might be TRBD2 (7 bases). The germline gives CDR1 SGHNT, CDR2 YYREEE (reference sequence). CDR3 length equals 14 residues. V lost 4 bases and J lost 0, with 11 bases in between. In DNA, the CDR3 is TGTGCCAGCAGCGGGGGGGCGGGCTCCTACGAGCAGTACTTC. It is translated as CASSGGAGSYEQYF.

This clonotype was counted between two and nine times. The V call is TRBV4-2, the J call TRBJ1-2; D is unclear. There are 14 residues in the CDR3. CDR1 LGHNA and CDR2 YNFKEQ come from the germline V gene. V was pared by 4 bases and J by 2 bases, with 11 bases between. DNA of the CDR3: TGTGCCAGCAGCCCGCTAGGAGCGAACTATGGCTACACCTTC. This gives the protein CASSPLGANYGYTF.

This clonotype was seen many times. J is TRBJ2-3 and V is TRBV18; a weak D match, TRBD1 (6 bases). V was clipped by 3 bases and J by 0 bases, with 7 bases between them. This CDR3 region has 14 residues. Germline CDR1 and CDR2: KGHSH and LQKENI. The CDR3 sequence is CASSPGQSTDTQYF. Here the CDR3 DNA reads TGTGCCAGCTCACCCGGACAGAGCACAGATACGCAGTATTTT.

This clonotype has just a few counts. The rearrangement joins TRBV6-5 to TRBJ2-1, with 7 bases identical to TRBD1. This CDR3 region has 15 residues. CDR1 MNHEY and CDR2 SVGAGI come from the germline V gene. V lost 6 bases to trimming and J lost 4 bases; unmatched junction nucleotides: 9. The CDR3 spells CASSFRQGSYNEQFF. The CDR3, as DNA: TGTGCCAGCAGCTTTAGACAGGGCAGTTACAATGAGCAGTTCTTC.

The chain employs TRBV15 and TRBJ2-1, with 13 bases lining up with TRBD2. V lost 0 bases and J lost 14; bases outside the gene matches: 7. Germline values: CDR1 LNHNV, CDR2 YYDKDF (reference sequence). The CDR3 is 15 residues long. CDR3 region: CATSRDGTSGDVEFF. The CDR3 nucleotides read TGTGCCACCAGCAGAGATGGGACTAGCGGGGATGTAGAGTTCTTC. The complete variable domain, with remaining parts taken from reference TRBV15 and TRBJ2-1, reads DAMVIQNPRYQVTQFGKPVTLSCSQTLNHNVMYWYQQKSSQAPKLLFHYYDKDFNNEADTPDNFQSRRPNTSFCFLDIRSPGLGDTAMYLCATSRDGTSGDVEFFGPGTRLTVL.

The chain is built from TRBV4-1 and TRBJ2-3, with D perhaps assigned TRBD1 or TRBD2 (6 bases each). Germline V gene lookup returns CDR1 MGHRA and CDR2 YSYEKL. The CDR3 contains 15 residues. Trimming removed 7 bases from V and 10 bases from J, with 24 bases in between. The CDR3: CASTIVGGQWGSQYF. CDR3 DNA sequence: TGCGCCAGCACCATCGTGGGGGGCCAATGGGGATCGCAGTATTTT.

This clonotype showed up many times. The chain combines TRBV4-3 with TRBJ2-3; 14 bases line up with TRBD2. The CDR3 has 15 amino acids. Germline-derived CDR1 and CDR2 are LGHNA and YSLEER. The trim removed 4 bases at V and 4 bases at J, leaving 1 base unmatched. The DNA for the CDR3 is TGCGCCAGCAGCCCGACTAGCGGGGGGGCAGATACGCAGTATTTT. Protein sequence: CASSPTSGGADTQYF.

This clonotype has ten or more counts. V usage is TRBV2 and J usage is TRBJ1-1; D not resolved. Germline V gene data show CDR1 as SNHLY and CDR2 as FYNNEI. This CDR3 is 10 amino acids long. The CDR3 DNA reads as TGTGCGAGTGGTGGCGCTGAAGCTTTCTTT. Protein product: CASGGAEAFF.

The V and J genes are TRBV4-1 and TRBJ2-3; 9 bases are a match to TRBD2. Germline CDR1 MGHRA, CDR2 YSYEKL. Germline trimming cut 2 bases from V and 5 bases from J; bases unmatched to any gene: 8. The CDR3 contains 16 residues. In DNA, the CDR3 is TGCGCCAGCAGCCAATATGCGGGGGGGCGTAGAGATACGCAGTATTTT. Its translation is CASSQYAGGRRDTQYF.

This clonotype was counted a few times. V and J are TRBV5-4 and TRBJ2-7; D uncertain. The length of the CDR3 is 14 residues. Between the trimmed V and J ends, which lost 2 bases and 2 bases, there was a span of 11 bases. Germline loops: CDR1 SGHNT, CDR2 YYREEE (reference sequence). The CDR3 nucleotides read TGTGCCAGCAGCTTTGAGGCGGCCCCCTACGAGCAGTACTTC. This translates into CASSFEAAPYEQYF.

This clonotype was detected ten times or more. The rearrangement uses TRBV4-2 and TRBJ2-7, with D perhaps matching TRBD2 (6 bases). The CDR3 spans 14 residues. Trimming left V 2 bases short and J 0 bases short, with 8 bases between. The germline V gene has CDR1 LGHNA and CDR2 YNFKEQ. The DNA for the CDR3 is TGTGCCAGCAGCCAAATGACTAGCTCCTACGAGCAGTACTTC. Residues: CASSQMTSSYEQYF.

Only a few counts were recorded for this clonotype. The V call is TRBV4-2, the J call TRBJ1-1; TRBD1 matches 8 bases. V shed 1 base, J shed 4 bases, and the junction held 8 bases outside the gene matches. Germline CDR1 LGHNA, CDR2 YNFKEQ. CDR3 length: 16 residues. CDR3 loop: CASSQADRGSRTEAFF. In DNA, the CDR3 is TGTGCCAGCAGCCAAGCAGACAGGGGATCACGCACTGAAGCTTTCTTT.

V usage is TRBV7-8 and J usage is TRBJ1-3; D is undetermined. V lost 4 bases, J lost 0 bases, and 7 bases lay in between. The V gene's germline CDR1 is SGHVS and CDR2 FQNEAQ. The CDR3 sequence is 14 residues long. The CDR3 nucleotides are TGTGCCAGCAGCTACCGGGCCTCTGGAAACACCATATATTTT. Protein sequence: CASSYRASGNTIYF.

The chain is built from TRBV18 and TRBJ2-1, with unresolved D. Germline CDR1 and CDR2: KGHSH and LQKENI. The V and J ends lost 4 bases and 0 bases respectively, with 31 bases between them. The CDR3 is 22 amino acids. The CDR3 DNA follows: TGTGCCAGCTCACGCTTGATTGCACTACTAAATAACGGTGCGAGCTCCTACAATGAGCAGTTCTTC. It codes for CASSRLIALLNNGASSYNEQFF.